This TCR beta chain was captured in a study of blood T cell repertoires in COVID-19. Repertoires were generated with immunoSEQ multiplex PCR, while TCRdb's copy carries only in-frame clones and drops some. The sample yields more than 130,000 clones, around 80% seen once. CDR3 size: 17 residues. Germline CDR1 LNHDA, CDR2 SQIVND (reference sequence). The ends were cut back, 5 bases at V and 5 bases at J, with 19 bases in the middle. The source material was peripheral blood. This TCR was sampled from a human donor in a cohort sampled during active COVID-19. The V call is TRBV19, the J call TRBJ1-6, with D perhaps matching TRBD1 (6 bases). In DNA, the CDR3 is TGTGCCAGTAGTCGAAGTTTCAGGGGCTCTAATAATTCACCCCTCCACTTT. Protein product: CASSRSFRGSNNSPLHF. Looking up the rest from reference TRBV19 and TRBJ1-6 gives the full variable domain: DGGITQSPKYLFRKEGQNVTLSCEQNLNHDAMYWYRQDPGQGLRLIYYSQIVNDFQKGDIAEGYSVSREKKESFPLTVTSAQKNPTAFYLCASSRSFRGSNNSPLHFGNGTRLTVT.